These T cell receptor beta chains were read from a single sample in a study of OX40 agonist ivuxolimab in advanced cancers. Sequencing was performed with immunoSEQ multiplex PCR; in TCRdb, only in-frame clones are kept and a portion is missing. Among around 80,000 clones, about nine tenths were seen once, and the ten largest hold around 0.18%. Here the sequenced sample was CD4+ or CD8+ T cells sorted from blood, taken in a trial of the OX40 agonist ivuxolimab. These receptors were collected from an adult with an advanced solid tumor such as melanoma, head and neck, liver or kidney cancer. Both conserved end residues are part of each CDR3. A D gene is named only where the DNA matches it firmly. Clone size appears in some rows only: once, few, many, or a class for an expanded clone.

>-|TRBJ1-4|TRBV29-1|-
TGCAGCGCAGGGGCAACTAATGAAAAACTGTTTTTT
CSAGATNEKLFF
>-|TRBJ2-5|TRBV18|-
TGTGCCAGCTCCGCTAGGGGTCAAGAGACCCAGTACTTC
CASSARGQETQYF
>-|TRBJ2-7|TRBV6-6|-
TGTGCCAGCAGTTACTCTAGTGGGTTCTACGAGCAGTACTTC
CASSYSSGFYEQYF
>-|TRBJ2-2|TRBV28|-
TGTGCCAGCAGTGCATTGGACGCATCGAACACCGGGGAGCTGTTTTTT
CASSALDASNTGELFF
>-|TRBJ2-7|TRBV5-1|-
TGCGCCAGCAGCTTGGTGAGCAACTACGAGCAGTACTTC
CASSLVSNYEQYF
>-|TRBJ1-4|TRBV6-1|-
TGTGCCAGCAGACACAGGGATCACAATGAAAAACTGTTTTTT
CASRHRDHNEKLFF
>TRBD2|TRBJ2-7|TRBV5-1|few
TGCGCCAGCTCTCTCGGACTAGCTGGAAGGAACGAGCAGTACTTC
CASSLGLAGRNEQYF
>-|TRBJ1-3|TRBV5-1|-
TGCGCCAGCAGCTTGGGAGGAGAAGGCACCATATATTTT
CASSLGGEGTIYF
>-|TRBJ2-5|TRBV6-1|-
TGTGCCAGCAGTGAAGGGTTTCTCCACCAAGAGACCCAGTACTTC
CASSEGFLHQETQYF
>-|TRBJ2-7|TRBV9|-
TGTGCCAGCAGCACCTCCCCCCGGAGGGACGAGCAGTACTTC
CASSTSPRRDEQYF
>-|TRBJ2-5|TRBV27|-
TGTGCCAGCAGACTCCGGGCTAGCGCCCCACAAGAGACCCAGTACTTC
CASRLRASAPQETQYF
>TRBD1|TRBJ2-6|TRBV2|-
TGTGCCAGCAGTGAAGTGACAGGGGGCAATGGGGCCAACGTCCTGACTTTC
CASSEVTGGNGANVLTF
>-|TRBJ2-3|TRBV5-4|-
TGTGCCAGCAGCTTGGGCCGGGGGGATACGCAGTATTTT
CASSLGRGDTQYF
>-|TRBJ2-5|TRBV7-6|-
TGTGCCAGCAGCTTAGGGGGGGGCGCTAACCAAGAGACCCAGTACTTC
CASSLGGGANQETQYF